This T cell receptor beta chain was obtained from a study of response to subunit inactivated influenza vaccine. General study findings and limits: With each seasonal influenza vaccination, the authors suggested, few new T cells are recruited.

This clonotype was detected only a few times. No antigen is known for it. CDR3 length: 16 amino acids. CDR1 is SGHRS and CDR2 is YFSETQ in the germline V gene. V dropped 4 bases and J dropped 1 base, with 15 bases sitting between them. TCRdb independently ran MiXCR on the RT-PCR reads; one entry per CDR3 protein. The repertoire holds hundreds of thousands of distinct CDR3 sequences, approximately 15% seen once, with 5.5% to 7% in the top ten. This rearrangement joins TRBV5-1 to TRBJ2-1; no clear D. The sequencing used PBMCs from blood, collected around 14 days before vaccination. The clonotype comes from a man in his fifties who received an inactivated influenza vaccine. The CDR3 DNA sequence: TGCGCCAGCAGCCGAGACCGGATGGATTCCTACAATGAGCAGTTCTTC. This codes for CASSRDRMDSYNEQFF.